One sample yielded the 31 T cell receptor beta chains listed below, sequenced in a study of blood T cell repertoires in COVID-19. Clones were read by immunoSEQ multiplex PCR, and TCRdb kept only the in-frame ones, dropping some. The sample lists over 150,000 clones; 80% to 90% were seen once. The material sequenced was PBMCs or T cells enriched from blood (not recorded which). The receptor source for this set is a man aged 40-55 years who had recovered from COVID-19.

A few counts support this clone. This chain joins TRBV10-2 and TRBJ2-3; 7 nucleotides match TRBD1. CDR1 is WSHSY and CDR2 is SAAADI in the germline V gene. The CDR3 spans 15 residues. Trimming cost V 4 bases and J 2 bases; bases outside gene matches: 6. The CDR3 sequence: CASSGQGHNTDTQYF. The CDR3 bases are TGCGCCAGCAGTGGACAGGGACACAACACAGATACGCAGTATTTT.

The chain uses TRBV5-5 and TRBJ1-2; possible D gene TRBD1, 6 bases. This CDR3 has 15 residues. Germline lookup yields CDR1 SGHKS and CDR2 YYEKEE (reference sequence). The V end was cut by 4 bases, the J end by 2 bases, with 15 bases between. CDR3 in amino acids: CASSTLQGRNYGYTF. In nucleotides, the CDR3 is TGTGCCAGCAGCACCCTACAGGGTAGAAACTATGGCTACACCTTC.

J is TRBJ2-3 and V is TRBV7-3, with TRBD2 matching 12 bases. The germline gives CDR1 SGHTA, CDR2 FQGTGA. V lost 3 bases, J lost 9 bases, and 7 bases stayed unmatched. This CDR3 contains 15 residues. CDR3 DNA sequence: TGTGCCAGCAGCTTGGGGACTAGCGGGCTTTCGACGCAGTATTTT. It yields the protein CASSLGTSGLSTQYF. Full variable domain (outside the CDR3, taken from reference TRBV7-3 and TRBJ2-3): GAGVSQTPSNKVTEKGKYVELRCDPISGHTALYWYRQSLGQGPEFLIYFQGTGAADDSGLPNDRFFAVRPEGSVSTLKIQRTERGDSAVYLCASSLGTSGLSTQYFGPGTRLTVL.

The chain couples TRBV6-4 to TRBJ2-3; tentative D call: TRBD1 (5 bases). There are 14 residues in the CDR3. Per the germline V gene, CDR1 is MRHNA and CDR2 is SNTAGT. V lost 3 bases to trimming and J lost 0 bases, with 7 bases between them. The CDR3 sequence: CASSETASTDTQYF. CDR3 bases: TGTGCCAGCAGTGAGACAGCTAGCACAGATACGCAGTATTTT.

This sequence joins TRBV5-6 and TRBJ1-6, with TRBD1 matching 8 bases. There are 14 residues in the CDR3. With V trimmed by 4 bases and J by 4 bases, 1 base remained unmatched. Germline assignment: CDR1 SGHDT and CDR2 YYEEEE. In nucleotides, the CDR3 is TGTGCCAGCAGCGGACAGGGTTATAATTCACCCCTCCACTTT. Translated, it gives CASSGQGYNSPLHF.

The J gene is TRBJ1-5, the V gene TRBV7-9, with 7 nucleotides matching TRBD1. This CDR3 region has 14 residues. V lost 5 bases and J lost 9; bases outside the gene matches: 10. Germline CDR1 reads SEHNR; CDR2 reads FQNEAQ (reference sequence). The chain's CDR3 is CASSPTGRERPQHF. The CDR3 DNA follows: TGTGCCAGCAGCCCGACAGGGCGCGAGCGGCCCCAGCATTTT.

This chain links TRBV5-1 with TRBJ1-1; 9 bases agree with TRBD1. Trimming took 4 bases from V and 5 from J; bases not matched to a gene: 9. This CDR3 has 15 amino acids. Germline CDR1 and CDR2: SGHRS and YFSETQ. In nucleotides, the CDR3 is TGCGCCAGCAGCCCCCCGGGACAGGGTGGGACTGAAGCTTTCTTT. Its protein product is CASSPPGQGGTEAFF. Combining the CDR3 with reference TRBV5-1 and TRBJ1-1 gives the whole variable domain KAGVTQTPRYLIKTRGQQVTLSCSPISGHRSVSWYQQTPGQGLQFLFEYFSETQRNKGNFPGRFSGRQFSNSRSEMNVSTLELGDSALYLCASSPPGQGGTEAFFGQGTRLTVV.

V gene TRBV5-5 combines with J gene TRBJ2-7, with 7 bases lining up with TRBD2. The CDR3 is 16 residues long. CDR1 SGHKS and CDR2 YYEKEE come from the germline V gene (reference sequence). The V and J ends lost 0 bases and 4 bases, in that order; junction bases with no gene match: 10. The CDR3 spells CASSLESRSGAYEQYF. The CDR3 DNA reads TGTGCCAGCAGCTTGGAAAGTCGGAGCGGGGCTTACGAGCAGTACTTC.

The V gene is TRBV9, the J gene TRBJ2-5; the match to TRBD1 covers 8 bases. The V gene's germline CDR1 is SGDLS and CDR2 YYNGEE. V shed 4 bases and J 4 bases; nucleotides not matched to a gene: 6. This CDR3 is built from 14 residues. CDR3 coding DNA: TGTGCCAGCAGCTTAACAGGGGGAAGAGAGACCCAGTACTTC. As protein: CASSLTGGRETQYF. Filled out from reference TRBV9 and TRBJ2-5, the complete variable domain reads DSGVTQTPKHLITATGQRVTLRCSPRSGDLSVYWYQQSLDQGLQFLIQYYNGEERAKGNILERFSAQQFPDLHSELNLSSLELGDSALYFCASSLTGGRETQYFGPGTRLLVL.

This clone was detected a few times. This chain connects TRBV10-3 to TRBJ1-6, with a tentative D call TRBD1 (5 bases). CDR1 and CDR2 (germline): ENHRY, SYGVKD. The V and J ends lost 7 bases and 7 bases respectively, with 14 bases between them. This CDR3 has 14 residues. CDR3 DNA: TGTGCCATCACCAAGGGGTTCGGGAATTCACCCCTCCACTTT. Translated: CAITKGFGNSPLHF.

The rearrangement joins TRBV19 to TRBJ1-1, with unresolved D. This CDR3 has 13 amino acids. V gave up 3 bases and J gave up 4 bases, with 9 bases separating them. From germline, CDR1 is LNHDA and CDR2 SQIVND (reference sequence). CDR3 protein: CASSMIGGTEAFF. The CDR3 DNA is TGTGCCAGTAGTATGATAGGAGGCACTGAAGCTTTCTTT. Full variable domain (remainder filled in from reference TRBV19 and TRBJ1-1): DGGITQSPKYLFRKEGQNVTLSCEQNLNHDAMYWYRQDPGQGLRLIYYSQIVNDFQKGDIAEGYSVSREKKESFPLTVTSAQKNPTAFYLCASSMIGGTEAFFGQGTRLTVV.

The rearrangement links TRBV5-1 to TRBJ2-3; D is ambiguous. Looked up from germline, CDR1 is SGHRS and CDR2 is YFSETQ. Trimming shortened V by 0 bases and J by 5 bases, and 7 bases separated the two germline ends. This CDR3 region has 13 residues. The CDR3, as DNA: TGCGCCAGCAGCTTGGGTAGTCGAGATACGCAGTATTTT. Protein: CASSLGSRDTQYF.

In its sample, this clone was seen a few times. V gene TRBV7-2 combines with J gene TRBJ1-1, with TRBD1 as a possible D gene (5 bases). This CDR3 contains 11 residues. Trimming stripped 5 bases from V and 8 bases from J, with 9 bases between. CDR1 is SGHTA, CDR2 FQGNSA, per germline. The CDR3 loop reads CASSPWTEAFF. The CDR3, as DNA: TGTGCCAGCAGCCCCTGGACAGAAGCTTTCTTT.

V and J are TRBV6-4 and TRBJ1-4, with D uncertain. Trimming left V 6 bases short and J 10 bases short, with 18 bases between. Looked up from germline, CDR1 is MRHNA and CDR2 is SNTAGT. The CDR3 covers 14 residues. In DNA, the CDR3 is TGTGCCAGCAGCGCTGAACCTTTGAGTGGAAAACTGTTTTTT. This codes for CASSAEPLSGKLFF.

This sequence joins TRBV25-1 and TRBJ2-3; weak D call: TRBD1 (5 bases). This CDR3 is 13 amino acids long. The ends were cut back, 6 bases at V and 2 bases at J, with 9 bases in the middle. Germline values: CDR1 MGHDK, CDR2 SYGVNS. The chain's CDR3 is CASSVQDTDTQYF. The DNA of the CDR3 is TGTGCCAGCAGCGTACAGGACACAGATACGCAGTATTTT. Looking up the rest from reference TRBV25-1 and TRBJ2-3 gives the full variable domain: EADIYQTPRYLVIGTGKKITLECSQTMGHDKMYWYQQDPGMELHLIHYSYGVNSTEKGDLSSESTVSRIRTEHFPLTLESARPSHTSQYLCASSVQDTDTQYFGPGTRLTVL.

The chain links TRBV2 to TRBJ2-3; TRBD1 matches 11 bases. CDR1 is SNHLY, CDR2 FYNNEI, per germline. This CDR3 is 15 amino acids long. The V and J ends lost 3 bases and 6 bases, in that order; junction bases with no gene match: 5. The CDR3 DNA is TGTGCCAGCAGTGACCGGGACAGGGGGGTCGATACGCAGTATTTT. Protein product: CASSDRDRGVDTQYF.

The chain uses TRBV5-1 and TRBJ2-2; TRBD2 matches 12 bases. Losses at the gene ends were 1 base for V and 8 bases for J; bases not matched to a gene: 6. The CDR3 is 16 amino acids. Per the germline V gene, CDR1 is SGHRS and CDR2 is YFSETQ. The CDR3 reads CASSLTSGGPVGELFF. The CDR3 DNA follows: TGCGCCAGCAGCTTGACTAGCGGGGGGCCCGTAGGGGAGCTGTTTTTT.

This clone was detected a few times. The rearrangement uses TRBV2 and TRBJ1-1; 7 nucleotides agree with TRBD1. Germline-derived CDR1 and CDR2 are SNHLY and FYNNEI. Trimming cost V 7 bases and J 1 base; bases outside gene matches: 3. This CDR3 spans 13 amino acids. The DNA for the CDR3 is TGTGCCAGCACTCGGGACAGGAACACTGAAGCTTTCTTT. Translating it yields CASTRDRNTEAFF.

This clone was counted a few times. The chain combines TRBV7-2 with TRBJ1-2, with unresolved D. The CDR3 consists of 12 residues. Germline V CDR1 and CDR2: SGHTA, FQGNSA. Deletions cut 2 bases from V and 5 bases from J, with 6 bases between. The CDR3 bases are TGTGCCAGCAGCTTAAATCCTTATGGCTACACCTTC. It is translated as CASSLNPYGYTF.

V is TRBV7-8 and J is TRBJ2-7; D is uncertain. CDR3 length equals 13 residues. Germline assignment: CDR1 SGHVS and CDR2 FQNEAQ. V was pared by 3 bases and J by 3 bases, with 9 bases between. The CDR3 loop reads CASSFEADYEQYF. In nucleotides, the CDR3 is TGTGCCAGCAGCTTTGAGGCGGACTACGAGCAGTACTTC.

The rearrangement uses TRBV19 and TRBJ2-5, with D unclear. The CDR3 loop spans 14 amino acids. V was pared by 5 bases and J by 2 bases, with 12 bases between. Germline lookup yields CDR1 LNHDA and CDR2 SQIVND (reference sequence). The CDR3 sequence is CASSFRVGQETQYF. The CDR3, as DNA: TGTGCCAGTAGTTTTCGGGTTGGGCAAGAGACCCAGTACTTC.

Notes on this clone: Compared with germline, one end of the junction differs, possibly owing to a read error. The chain has TRBV5-1 and TRBJ1-2; D uncertain. Germline assignment: CDR1 SGHRS and CDR2 YFSETQ. The CDR3 extends over 15 amino acids. The CDR3 is CASRWDADSYGYTYF. Written as DNA, the CDR3 is TGCGCCAGCAGGTGGGATGCGGACTCCTATGGCTACACCTACTTC.

The chain links TRBV7-9 to TRBJ1-2; possibly TRBD1 for D (6 bases). Germline V CDR1 and CDR2: SEHNR, FQNEAQ (reference sequence). The CDR3 has 13 amino acids. The V end lost 1 base, the J end lost 4 bases, and 7 bases lay between the germline ends. The CDR3 coding sequence is TGTGCCAGCAGCTTAGGGACAGCCTATGGCTACACCTTC. Translation: CASSLGTAYGYTF.

This sequence joins TRBV2 and TRBJ2-5; maybe TRBD2 (6 bases). V was pared by 0 bases and J by 4 bases, with 12 bases between. This CDR3 comprises 15 residues. Germline lookup yields CDR1 SNHLY and CDR2 FYNNEI. Written as DNA, the CDR3 is TGTGCCAGCAGTGAAGCGTATGGCGGGACAGAGACCCAGTACTTC. Amino acids: CASSEAYGGTETQYF.

This chain joins TRBV4-3 and TRBJ1-5, with a weak D call TRBD1 (5 bases). Trimming removed 0 bases from V and 4 bases from J, with 10 bases in between. Germline V gene lookup returns CDR1 LGHNA and CDR2 YSLEER. The CDR3 sequence is 15 residues long. The CDR3 protein is CASSQDGGANQPQHF. CDR3 bases: TGCGCCAGCAGCCAAGATGGAGGGGCAAATCAGCCCCAGCATTTT.

The chain combines TRBV4-3 with TRBJ1-3; no firm D call. The CDR3 spans 17 residues. V was shortened by 0 bases and J by 0 bases, with 12 bases between the two germline ends. CDR1 is LGHNA and CDR2 is YSLEER in the germline V gene. CDR3 DNA sequence: TGCGCCAGCAGCCAAGATTTGGGCTTATACTCTGGAAACACCATATATTTT. It translates to CASSQDLGLYSGNTIYF.

This clone was observed a few times. The chain combines TRBV11-1 with TRBJ1-1; D is possibly TRBD1 (6 bases). The V end was cut by 1 base, the J end by 5 bases, with 11 bases between. CDR3 size: 14 residues. Germline V lookup: CDR1 SGHAT, CDR2 FQDESV (reference sequence). In nucleotides, the CDR3 is TGTGCCAGCAGCTTAGTTACAGGGCTGACTGAAGCTTTCTTT. Its protein product is CASSLVTGLTEAFF.

This clone was recorded once. V and J are TRBV6-5 and TRBJ1-4, with no clear D. Per germline, CDR1 MNHEY and CDR2 SVGAGI. The CDR3 is made up of 12 amino acids. The V end was cut by 6 bases, the J end by 7 bases, with 9 bases between. The CDR3 loop reads CASSGLGEKLFF. The CDR3 DNA is TGTGCCAGCAGCGGACTGGGTGAAAAACTGTTTTTT.

The chain has TRBV24-1 and TRBJ1-1, with D unclear. The CDR3 covers 13 residues. With 3 bases removed from V and 1 base from J, the gap between germline ends came to 5 bases. CDR1 and CDR2 (germline): KGHDR, SFDVKD. This CDR3 reads CATSDGRNTEAFF. CDR3 nucleotides: TGTGCCACCAGTGATGGCAGGAACACTGAAGCTTTCTTT.

The chain couples TRBV5-1 to TRBJ1-4; 9 bases are a match to TRBD1. J was trimmed by 6 bases and V by 4 bases; bases with no gene match: 7. In germline, CDR1 is SGHRS, CDR2 YFSETQ. This CDR3 has 15 residues. As DNA, the CDR3 is TGCGCCAGCAGCATTCAGGGACAGGGAGATGAAAAACTGTTTTTT. Protein product: CASSIQGQGDEKLFF.

The chain uses TRBV19 and TRBJ2-1; 7 bases match TRBD1. Germline trimming cut 3 bases from V and 3 bases from J; bases unmatched to any gene: 8. Germline CDR1 and CDR2: LNHDA and SQIVND (reference sequence). The CDR3 loop spans 16 amino acids. DNA for the CDR3: TGTGCCAGTAGTATGGTTCGAGGGACAGTCTACAATGAGCAGTTCTTC. Its protein is CASSMVRGTVYNEQFF.